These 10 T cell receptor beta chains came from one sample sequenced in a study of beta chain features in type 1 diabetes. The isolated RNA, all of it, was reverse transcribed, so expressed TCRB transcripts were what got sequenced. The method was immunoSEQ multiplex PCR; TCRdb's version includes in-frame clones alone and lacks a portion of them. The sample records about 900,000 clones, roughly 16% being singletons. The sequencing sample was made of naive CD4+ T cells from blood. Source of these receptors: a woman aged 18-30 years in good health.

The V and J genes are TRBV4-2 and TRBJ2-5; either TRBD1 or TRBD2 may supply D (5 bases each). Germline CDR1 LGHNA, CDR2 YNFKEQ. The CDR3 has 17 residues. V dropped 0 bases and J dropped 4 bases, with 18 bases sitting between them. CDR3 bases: TGTGCCAGCAGCCAAGATTTATGGCAGGGTGGGGGAGAGACCCAGTACTTC. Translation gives CASSQDLWQGGGETQYF.

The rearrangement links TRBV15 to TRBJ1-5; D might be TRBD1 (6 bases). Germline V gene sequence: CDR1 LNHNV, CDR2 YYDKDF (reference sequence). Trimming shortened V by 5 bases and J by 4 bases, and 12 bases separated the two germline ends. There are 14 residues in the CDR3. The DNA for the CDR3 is TGTGCCACCAGCGGTAACAGGGTTAATCAGCCCCAGCATTTT. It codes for CATSGNRVNQPQHF. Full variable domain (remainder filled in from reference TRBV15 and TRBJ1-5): DAMVIQNPRYQVTQFGKPVTLSCSQTLNHNVMYWYQQKSSQAPKLLFHYYDKDFNNEADTPDNFQSRRPNTSFCFLDIRSPGLGDTAMYLCATSGNRVNQPQHFGDGTRLSIL.

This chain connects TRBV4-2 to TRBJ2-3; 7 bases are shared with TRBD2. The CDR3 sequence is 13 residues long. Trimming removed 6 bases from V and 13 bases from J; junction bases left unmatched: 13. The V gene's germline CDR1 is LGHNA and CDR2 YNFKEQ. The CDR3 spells CASSWIGGEQEYF. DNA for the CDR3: TGTGCCAGCAGTTGGATTGGGGGGGAACAGGAGTATTTT.

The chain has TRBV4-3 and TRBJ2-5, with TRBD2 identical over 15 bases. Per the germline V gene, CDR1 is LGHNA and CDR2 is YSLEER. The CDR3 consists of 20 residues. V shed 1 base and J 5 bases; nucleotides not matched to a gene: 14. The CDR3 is CASSQVGLAGGSVWGETQYF. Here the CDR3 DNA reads TGCGCCAGCAGCCAAGTTGGACTAGCGGGAGGGTCCGTTTGGGGGGAGACCCAGTACTTC.

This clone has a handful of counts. The CDR3 here is CASRTGLATSGANVLTF. CDR3 DNA: TGTGCCAGCAGGACAGGGTTAGCAACCTCTGGGGCCAACGTCCTGACTTTC. This chain uses TRBV5-6 with TRBJ2-6, with 7 nucleotides matching TRBD1. V lost 5 bases, J lost 0 bases, and 8 bases stayed unmatched. The V gene's germline CDR1 is SGHDT and CDR2 YYEEEE. The CDR3 sequence is 17 residues long.

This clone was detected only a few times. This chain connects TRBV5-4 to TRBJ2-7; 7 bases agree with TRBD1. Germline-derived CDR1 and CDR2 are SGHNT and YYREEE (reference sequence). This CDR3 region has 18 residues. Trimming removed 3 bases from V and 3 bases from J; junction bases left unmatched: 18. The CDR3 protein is CASSSEMRPRDRSYEQYF. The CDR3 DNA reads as TGTGCCAGCAGCTCCGAAATGCGGCCCAGGGACAGAAGCTACGAGCAGTACTTC.

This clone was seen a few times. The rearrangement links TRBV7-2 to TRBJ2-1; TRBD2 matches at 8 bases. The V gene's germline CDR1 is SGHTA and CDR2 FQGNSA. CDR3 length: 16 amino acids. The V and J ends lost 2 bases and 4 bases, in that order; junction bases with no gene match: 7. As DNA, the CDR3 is TGTGCCAGCAGCTTAACACGACTAGCGAGATACAATGAGCAGTTCTTC. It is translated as CASSLTRLARYNEQFF.

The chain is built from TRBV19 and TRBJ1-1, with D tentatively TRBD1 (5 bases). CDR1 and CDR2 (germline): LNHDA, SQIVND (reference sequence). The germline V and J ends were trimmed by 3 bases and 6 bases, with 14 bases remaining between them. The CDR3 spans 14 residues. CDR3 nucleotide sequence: TGTGCCAGTAGTATGGCAGGGTTCGAACCTGAAGCTTTCTTT. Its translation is CASSMAGFEPEAFF.

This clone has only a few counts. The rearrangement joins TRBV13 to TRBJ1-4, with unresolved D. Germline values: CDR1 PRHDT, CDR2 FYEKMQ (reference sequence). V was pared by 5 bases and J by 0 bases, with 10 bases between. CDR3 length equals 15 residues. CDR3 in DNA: TGTGCCAGCAGCAAGACTGCTGCAACTAATGAAAAACTGTTTTTT. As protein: CASSKTAATNEKLFF.

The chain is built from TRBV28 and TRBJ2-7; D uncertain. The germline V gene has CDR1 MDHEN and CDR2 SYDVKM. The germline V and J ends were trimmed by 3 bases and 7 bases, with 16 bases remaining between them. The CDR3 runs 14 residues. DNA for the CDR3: TGTGCCAGCAGTTTGCGTTTCCCCGCTGGGGAGCAGTACTTC. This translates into CASSLRFPAGEQYF. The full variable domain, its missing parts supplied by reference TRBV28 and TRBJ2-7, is DVKVTQSSRYLVKRTGEKVFLECVQDMDHENMFWYRQDPGLGLRLIYFSYDVKMKEKGDIPEGYSVSREKKERFSLILESASTNQTSMYLCASSLRFPAGEQYFGPGTRLTVT.